This record concerns one TCR beta chain sequence. This sample is part of a study of HIV-infected patients and healthy controls. Antiretroviral therapy had run roughly three months, about 14 weeks, before follow-up blood collection. No cell fractionation was done, so the repertoire covers all unsorted peripheral blood T cells. cDNA was made from approximately 0.55 ug RNA using alpha and beta constant primers. Using multiplexing indices, alpha and beta chain libraries were generated apart by chain-specific third strand synthesis. Each CDR3 protein is one row after TCRdb ran MiXCR on the 5' RACE reads. The sample lists some 8,600 distinct CDR3 sequences; approximately 9.1% were seen once. The CDR3 extends over 12 amino acids. Germline loops: CDR1 MGHRA, CDR2 YSYEKL. Trimming cost V 1 base and J 10 bases, with 11 bases left between them.

This sequence joins TRBV4-1 and TRBJ2-7, with D possibly being TRBD1 (5 bases). The sequence was collected from an adult with HIV infection. Sequencing used blood, obtained during antiretroviral therapy. CDR3 residues: CASSQGTGPQYF. The CDR3 bases are TGCGCCAGCAGCCAAGGTACAGGACCCCAGTACTTC.